This passage covers 16 T cell receptor beta chains from one sample sequenced in a study of T-cell reconstitution after alpha-beta-depleted transplantation in children. The TCRbeta library was prepared with unique molecular identifiers. TCRdb ran MiXCR on the PCR reads and lists one entry per CDR3 protein. The table records some 600,000 distinct CDR3 sequences, under 15% of them present only once. This material consisted of PBMCs, mostly from graft donor cells, taken 360 days after TCRalphabeta/CD19-depleted stem cell transplant. Receptors originate from a male patient aged 10-17 years who had a stem cell transplant for acute myeloid leukemia, so the T cells may come from the graft donor.

The chain recombines TRBV20-1 with TRBJ2-4, with D perhaps TRBD1 (5 bases). V lost 5 bases, J lost 4 bases, and 9 bases lay in between. Germline V gene lookup returns CDR1 DFQATT and CDR2 SNEGSKA (reference sequence). The CDR3 totals 12 residues. The CDR3 here is CSALGQKNIQYF. The CDR3 region has the DNA TGCAGTGCTTTGGGGCAGAAAAACATTCAGTACTTC.

The chain employs TRBV7-9 and TRBJ2-7; 10 bases agree with TRBD1. The CDR3 is made up of 12 amino acids. V lost 4 bases to trimming and J lost 6 bases; unmatched junction nucleotides: 0. Per the germline V gene, CDR1 is SEHNR and CDR2 is FQNEAQ (reference sequence). CDR3 sequence reads: CASSWDRGEQYF. In DNA, the CDR3 is TGTGCCAGCAGCTGGGACAGGGGCGAGCAGTACTTC.

V gene TRBV20-1 combines with J gene TRBJ2-5, with 7 bases aligning to TRBD1. CDR3 length equals 16 residues. With 5 bases clipped from V and 5 bases from J, the junction kept 17 bases outside the gene matches. CDR1 and CDR2 from the germline V gene are DFQATT and SNEGSKA (reference sequence). The CDR3 DNA sequence: TGCAGTGCTGCCTACGCCGGGACAGTTTTTTGGGAGACCCAGTACTTC. This codes for CSAAYAGTVFWETQYF.

This clonotype has just a few counts. This chain connects TRBV18 to TRBJ1-5; 12 bases agree with TRBD1. This CDR3 spans 16 amino acids. Germline V CDR1 and CDR2: KGHSH, LQKENI. V lost 4 bases to trimming and J lost 2 bases; unmatched junction nucleotides: 3. The CDR3 DNA reads TGTGCCAGCTCACATGGGACAGGGGGCCGCAATCAGCCCCAGCATTTT. It specifies CASSHGTGGRNQPQHF.

A few counts support this clonotype. The chain is built from TRBV29-1 and TRBJ2-7; D is unresolved. V was shortened by 2 bases and J by 0 bases, with 8 bases between the two germline ends. There are 13 residues in the CDR3. CDR1 is SQVTM and CDR2 is ANQGSEA in the germline V gene. The CDR3 DNA is TGCAGCGTTGAAAGGCCGAGCTCCTACGAGCAGTACTTC. It specifies CSVERPSSYEQYF.

The CDR3 protein is CASSQDGGLDYEQYF. The CDR3 bases are TGCGCCAGCAGCCAAGACGGGGGACTGGACTACGAGCAGTACTTC. The chain combines TRBV4-1 with TRBJ2-7; weak D call: TRBD2 (6 bases). Trimming took 0 bases from V and 3 from J, leaving 12 bases between them. The CDR3 length is 15 residues. Per the germline V gene, CDR1 is MGHRA and CDR2 is YSYEKL.

As for this clonotype: This sequence may be a read error, since a much larger clone differs from it by one base. The rearrangement uses TRBV4-3 and TRBJ2-3, with D uncertain. The CDR3 runs 15 residues. CDR1 is LGHNA and CDR2 is YSLEER in the germline V gene. The DNA for the CDR3 is TGCGCCGGCAGCCAAGATTATCGCAGCACAGATACGCAGTATTTT. It codes for CAGSQDYRSTDTQYF.

This clonotype occurred a few times. This sequence joins TRBV7-2 and TRBJ2-7; the match to TRBD2 covers 7 bases. Germline V gives CDR1 SGHTA, CDR2 FQGNSA. The J segment lost 2 bases and the V segment lost 3 bases, leaving 4 bases of the junction unmatched. CDR3 length: 14 amino acids. The CDR3 protein is CASSFREAPYEQYF. The CDR3, as DNA: TGTGCCAGCAGCTTCCGGGAGGCTCCCTACGAGCAGTACTTC.

This rearrangement joins TRBV29-1 to TRBJ1-1; D not resolved. Trimming took off 7 bases at V and 7 bases at J, with 10 bases between the two ends. The germline gives CDR1 SQVTM, CDR2 ANQGSEA. The CDR3 is 10 residues long. CDR3 DNA sequence: TGCAGCGCCCGACCGGTTGAAGCTTTCTTT. Amino acid sequence: CSARPVEAFF.

This sequence joins TRBV28 and TRBJ2-7; D might be TRBD1 (5 bases). Trimming pared 0 bases from V and 3 bases from J, leaving 12 bases between. This CDR3 is built from 15 residues. Germline V gene sequence: CDR1 MDHEN, CDR2 SYDVKM. CDR3 nucleotides: TGTGCCAGCAGTTTATGGCGAGACAGCCTCTACGAGCAGTACTTC. Its translation is CASSLWRDSLYEQYF.

The genes are TRBV7-6 and TRBJ2-1, with 10 positions matching TRBD2. The germline gives CDR1 SGHVS, CDR2 FNYEAQ. The CDR3 is 17 residues long. V trimming: 6 bases; J trimming: 4 bases; junction bases outside the gene matches: 12. CDR3 nucleotides: TGTGCCAGCAGTTTGGTGGTGACTAGCGGGCCGTACAATGAGCAGTTCTTC. Protein: CASSLVVTSGPYNEQFF.

Points on this clonotype: Mismatch with germline at one junction end may stem from a read error. The J gene is TRBJ2-1, the V gene TRBV28; TRBD1 matches 7 bases. Germline assignment: CDR1 MDHEN and CDR2 SYDVKM. The CDR3 contains 12 residues. The CDR3 reads CASSLDRRTGVF. Written as DNA, the CDR3 is TGTGCCAGCAGTCTGGACAGGAGGACCGGGGTCTTC.

This chain uses TRBV29-1 with TRBJ2-5; D gene unclear. The CDR3 is made up of 12 amino acids. Germline V gene sequence: CDR1 SQVTM, CDR2 ANQGSEA. With 5 bases removed from V and 5 bases from J, the gap between germline ends came to 12 bases. The CDR3 sequence is CSVPPTGETQYF. CDR3 nucleotide sequence: TGCAGCGTTCCCCCCACTGGGGAGACCCAGTACTTC.

This chain links TRBV12-3 or TRBV12-4 with TRBJ2-7; D unresolved. This CDR3 is 14 amino acids long. V shed 8 bases and J shed 6 bases, with 20 bases lying between them. This chain's CDR3 is CASSSPWGLSEQYF. DNA for the CDR3: TGTGCCAGCTCCTCGCCCTGGGGTCTCTCCGAGCAGTACTTC.

The chain joins TRBV18 to TRBJ2-4; D tentatively fits TRBD1 or TRBD2 (5 bases each). This CDR3 has 15 amino acids. Germline V gene sequence: CDR1 KGHSH, CDR2 LQKENI. The germline V and J ends were trimmed by 3 bases and 9 bases, with 18 bases remaining between them. The CDR3 reads CASSPNLRGEGIQYF. For the CDR3, the DNA is TGTGCCAGCTCACCTAACCTCCGGGGCGAGGGCATTCAGTACTTC.

The gene calls are TRBV19 and TRBJ1-1; 9 bases align to TRBD1. The CDR3 covers 16 residues. J gave up 0 bases and V 4 bases, and 6 bases lay outside the gene matches. From germline, CDR1 is LNHDA and CDR2 SQIVND (reference sequence). In nucleotides, the CDR3 is TGTGCCAGTAGTAACGGACAGGGGAGATTGAACACTGAAGCTTTCTTT. As protein: CASSNGQGRLNTEAFF.